This T cell receptor beta chain was captured in a study of T cells in women clearing cervical HPV infection. The overall study: Women with histologically confirmed HPV16-related CIN3 or worse, 2 with invasive cancer, served as cases. Blood came at first lesion visit for cases, post-clearance for controls.

Study-wide results and limits: Timing of associations relative to infection is unclear; T-cell subsets were not isolated.

Turning to this clone: Its cognate antigen is unknown. The read terminates 3 residues before the CDR3 end, so the remaining end is supplied by the germline J gene.

Profiling relied on immunoSEQ multiplex PCR, and the TCRdb table lists in-frame clones only, not all of them. The table for this sample gives 30,000 or so clones. Germline lookup yields CDR1 SGHNT and CDR2 YYREEE (reference sequence). This CDR3 contains 14 residues. This receptor was taken from a woman aged 18 to 75 with a cervical HPV16 infection that either progressed to CIN3+ or cleared (not recorded which). The source material was blood buffy coat. J is TRBJ1-2 and V is TRBV5-4, with D perhaps matching TRBD1 (6 bases). This CDR3 is CASSLGGGGRGYTF. CDR3 DNA (partial): TGTGCCAGCAGCTTGGGAGGGGGTGGTCGAGGC.